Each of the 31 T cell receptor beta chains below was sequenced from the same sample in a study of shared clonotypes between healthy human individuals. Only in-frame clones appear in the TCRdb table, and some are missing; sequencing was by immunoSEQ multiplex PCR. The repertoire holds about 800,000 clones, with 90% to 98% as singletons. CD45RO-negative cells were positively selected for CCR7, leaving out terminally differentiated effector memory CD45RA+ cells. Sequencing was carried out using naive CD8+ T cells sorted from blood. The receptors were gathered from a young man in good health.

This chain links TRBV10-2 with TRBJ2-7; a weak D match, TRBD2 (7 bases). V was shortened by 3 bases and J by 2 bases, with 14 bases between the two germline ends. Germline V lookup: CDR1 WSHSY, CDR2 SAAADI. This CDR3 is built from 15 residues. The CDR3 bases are TGCGCCAGCAGTGATATAGGGGGGGCACCCTACGAGCAGTACTTC. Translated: CASSDIGGAPYEQYF.

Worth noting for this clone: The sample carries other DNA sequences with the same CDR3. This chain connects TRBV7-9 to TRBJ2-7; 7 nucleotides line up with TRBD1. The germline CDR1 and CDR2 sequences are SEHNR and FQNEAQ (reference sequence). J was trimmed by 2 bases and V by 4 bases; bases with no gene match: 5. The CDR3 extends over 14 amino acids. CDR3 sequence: CASSSDRVPYEQYF. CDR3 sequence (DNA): TGTGCCAGCAGCTCCGACAGGGTTCCCTACGAGCAGTACTTC.

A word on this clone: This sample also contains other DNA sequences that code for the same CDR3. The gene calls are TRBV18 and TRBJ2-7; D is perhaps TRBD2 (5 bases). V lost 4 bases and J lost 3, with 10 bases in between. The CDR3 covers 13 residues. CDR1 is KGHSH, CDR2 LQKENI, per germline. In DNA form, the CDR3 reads TGTGCCAGCTCACAGGGAGCCGGCTACGAGCAGTACTTC. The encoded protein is CASSQGAGYEQYF.

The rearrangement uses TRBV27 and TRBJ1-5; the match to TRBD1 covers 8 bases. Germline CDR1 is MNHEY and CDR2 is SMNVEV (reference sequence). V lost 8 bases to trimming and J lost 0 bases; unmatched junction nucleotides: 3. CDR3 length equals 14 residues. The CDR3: CASSTGGSNQPQHF. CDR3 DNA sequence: TGTGCCAGCTCCACAGGGGGTAGCAATCAGCCCCAGCATTTT.

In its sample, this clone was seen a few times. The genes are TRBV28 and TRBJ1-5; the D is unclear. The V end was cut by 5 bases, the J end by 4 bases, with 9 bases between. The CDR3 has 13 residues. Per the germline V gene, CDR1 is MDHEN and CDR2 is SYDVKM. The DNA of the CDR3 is TGTGCCAGCAGTCCTCGGGTAAATCAGCCCCAGCATTTT. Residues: CASSPRVNQPQHF.

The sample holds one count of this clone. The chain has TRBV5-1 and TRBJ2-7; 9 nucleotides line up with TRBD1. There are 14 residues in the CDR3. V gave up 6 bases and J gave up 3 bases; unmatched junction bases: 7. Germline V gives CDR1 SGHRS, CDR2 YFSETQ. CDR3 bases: TGCGCCAGCAAGCTCCGGGACAGGGTCTACGAGCAGTACTTC. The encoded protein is CASKLRDRVYEQYF.

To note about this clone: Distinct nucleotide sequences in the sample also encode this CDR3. The CDR3 DNA follows: TGTGCCAGCTCACCGGTTATGAACACTGAAGCTTTCTTT. Translated, it gives CASSPVMNTEAFF. The V gene is TRBV18, the J gene TRBJ1-1; the D is unclear. This CDR3 region has 13 residues. V was trimmed by 3 bases and J by 0 bases, leaving 5 bases between them. From germline, CDR1 is KGHSH and CDR2 LQKENI.

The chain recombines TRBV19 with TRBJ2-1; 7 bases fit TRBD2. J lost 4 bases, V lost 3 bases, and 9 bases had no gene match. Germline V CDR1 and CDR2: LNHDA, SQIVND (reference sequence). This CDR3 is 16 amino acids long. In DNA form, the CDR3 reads TGTGCCAGTAGTATTCGTAGCGGGCTTATGTACAATGAGCAGTTCTTC. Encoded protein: CASSIRSGLMYNEQFF.

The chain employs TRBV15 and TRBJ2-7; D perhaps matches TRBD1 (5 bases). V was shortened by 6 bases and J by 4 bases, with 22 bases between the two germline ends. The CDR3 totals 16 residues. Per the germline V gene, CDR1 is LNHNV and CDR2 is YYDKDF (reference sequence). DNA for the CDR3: TGTGCCACCAGTTCCCGCGTGGGGCAGGATGCGTACGAGCAGTACTTC. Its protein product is CATSSRVGQDAYEQYF.

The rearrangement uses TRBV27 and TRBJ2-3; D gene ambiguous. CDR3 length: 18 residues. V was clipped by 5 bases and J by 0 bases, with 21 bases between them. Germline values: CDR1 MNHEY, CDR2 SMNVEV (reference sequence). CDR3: CASSPPPRRGGSTDTQYF. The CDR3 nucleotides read TGTGCCAGCAGTCCACCCCCCAGGCGTGGCGGAAGCACAGATACGCAGTATTTT.

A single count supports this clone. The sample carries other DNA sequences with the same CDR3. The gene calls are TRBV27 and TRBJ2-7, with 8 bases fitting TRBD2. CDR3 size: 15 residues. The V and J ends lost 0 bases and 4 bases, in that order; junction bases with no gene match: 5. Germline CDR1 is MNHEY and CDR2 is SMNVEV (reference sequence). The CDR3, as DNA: TGTGCCAGCAGTTTATCGCTAGCGGGCTTGTACGAGCAGTACTTC. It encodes CASSLSLAGLYEQYF.

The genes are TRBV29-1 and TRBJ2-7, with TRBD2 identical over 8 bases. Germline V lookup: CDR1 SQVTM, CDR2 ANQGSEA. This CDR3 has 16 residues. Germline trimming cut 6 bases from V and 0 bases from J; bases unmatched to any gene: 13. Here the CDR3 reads CSVKGLVTRNSYEQYF. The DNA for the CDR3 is TGCAGCGTGAAGGGACTAGTAACTCGTAACTCCTACGAGCAGTACTTC.

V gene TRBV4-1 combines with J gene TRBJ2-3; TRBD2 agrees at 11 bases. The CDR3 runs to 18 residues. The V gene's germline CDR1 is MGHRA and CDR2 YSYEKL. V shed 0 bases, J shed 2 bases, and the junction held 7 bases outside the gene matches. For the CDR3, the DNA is TGCGCCAGCAGCCAAGAGCATTTGACTAGCGGGGTCACAGATACGCAGTATTTT. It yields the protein CASSQEHLTSGVTDTQYF.

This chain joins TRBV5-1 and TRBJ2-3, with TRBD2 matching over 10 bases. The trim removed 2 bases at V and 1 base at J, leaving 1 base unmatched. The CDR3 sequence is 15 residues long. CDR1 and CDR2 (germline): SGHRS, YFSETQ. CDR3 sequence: CASSLAGGRTDTQYF. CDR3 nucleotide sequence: TGCGCCAGCAGCTTAGCGGGAGGGCGCACAGATACGCAGTATTTT.

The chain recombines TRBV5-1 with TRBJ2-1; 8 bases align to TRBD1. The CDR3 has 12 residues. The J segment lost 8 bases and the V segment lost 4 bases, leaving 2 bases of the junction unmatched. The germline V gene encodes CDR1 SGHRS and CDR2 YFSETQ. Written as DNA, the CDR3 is TGCGCCAGCAGCGCAGGGGGCTATGAGCAGTTCTTC. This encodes CASSAGGYEQFF.

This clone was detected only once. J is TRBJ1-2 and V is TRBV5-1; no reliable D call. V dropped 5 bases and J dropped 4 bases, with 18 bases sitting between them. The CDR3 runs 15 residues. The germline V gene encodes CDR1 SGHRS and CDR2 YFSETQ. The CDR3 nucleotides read TGCGCCAGCAGAACTTATTCCGGGGTTGGCTATGGCTACACCTTC. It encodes CASRTYSGVGYGYTF.

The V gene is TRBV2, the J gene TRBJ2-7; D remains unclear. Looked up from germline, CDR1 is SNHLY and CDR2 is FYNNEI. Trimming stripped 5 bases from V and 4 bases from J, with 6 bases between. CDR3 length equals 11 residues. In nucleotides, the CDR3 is TGTGCCAGCAGTTCGGGTTACGAGCAGTACTTC. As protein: CASSSGYEQYF.

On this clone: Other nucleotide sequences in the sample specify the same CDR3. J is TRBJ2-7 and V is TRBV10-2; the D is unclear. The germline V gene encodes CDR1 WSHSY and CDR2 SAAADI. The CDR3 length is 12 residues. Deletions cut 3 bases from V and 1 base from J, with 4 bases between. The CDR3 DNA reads TGCGCCAGCAGTGAAGCATCCTACGAGCAGTACTTC. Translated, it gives CASSEASYEQYF.

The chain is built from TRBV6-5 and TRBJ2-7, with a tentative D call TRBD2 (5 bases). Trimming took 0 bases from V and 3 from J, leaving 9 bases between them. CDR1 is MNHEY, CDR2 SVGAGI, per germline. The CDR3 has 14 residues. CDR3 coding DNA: TGTGCCAGCAGTTACTCGATAGGGAGCTACGAGCAGTACTTC. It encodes CASSYSIGSYEQYF.

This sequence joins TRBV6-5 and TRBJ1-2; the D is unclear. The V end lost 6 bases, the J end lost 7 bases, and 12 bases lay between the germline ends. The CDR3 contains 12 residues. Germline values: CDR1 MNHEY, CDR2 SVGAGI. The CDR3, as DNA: TGTGCCAGCAGCCCAGACCGAACTGGCTACACCTTC. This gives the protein CASSPDRTGYTF.

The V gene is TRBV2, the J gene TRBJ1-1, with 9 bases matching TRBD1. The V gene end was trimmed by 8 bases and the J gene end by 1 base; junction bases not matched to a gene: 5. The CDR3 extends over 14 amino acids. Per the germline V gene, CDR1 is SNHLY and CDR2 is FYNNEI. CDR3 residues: CASRPGQGNTEAFF. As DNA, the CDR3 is TGTGCCAGCCGTCCGGGACAGGGGAACACTGAAGCTTTCTTT. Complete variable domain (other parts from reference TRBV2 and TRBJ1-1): EPEVTQTPSHQVTQMGQEVILRCVPISNHLYFYWYRQILGQKVEFLVSFYNNEISEKSEIFDDQFSVERPDGSNFTLKIRSTKLEDSAMYFCASRPGQGNTEAFFGQGTRLTVV.

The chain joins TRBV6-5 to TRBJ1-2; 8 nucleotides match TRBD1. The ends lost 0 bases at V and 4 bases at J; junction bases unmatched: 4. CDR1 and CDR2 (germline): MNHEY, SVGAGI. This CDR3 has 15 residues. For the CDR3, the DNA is TGTGCCAGCAGTTACTCGAATCAGGGGGCCTATGGCTACACCTTC. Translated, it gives CASSYSNQGAYGYTF.

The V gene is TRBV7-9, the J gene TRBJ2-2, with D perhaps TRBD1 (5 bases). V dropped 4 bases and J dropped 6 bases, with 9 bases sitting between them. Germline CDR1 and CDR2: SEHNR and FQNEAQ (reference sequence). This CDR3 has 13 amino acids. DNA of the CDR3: TGTGCCAGCAGCTCCGCAGGGTCCGGGGAGCTGTTTTTT. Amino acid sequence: CASSSAGSGELFF.

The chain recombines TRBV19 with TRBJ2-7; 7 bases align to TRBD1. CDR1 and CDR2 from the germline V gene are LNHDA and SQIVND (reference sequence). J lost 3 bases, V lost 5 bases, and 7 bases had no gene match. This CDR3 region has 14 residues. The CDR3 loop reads CASSVFRDSYEQYF. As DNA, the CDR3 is TGTGCCAGTAGTGTGTTCCGGGACAGCTACGAGCAGTACTTC.

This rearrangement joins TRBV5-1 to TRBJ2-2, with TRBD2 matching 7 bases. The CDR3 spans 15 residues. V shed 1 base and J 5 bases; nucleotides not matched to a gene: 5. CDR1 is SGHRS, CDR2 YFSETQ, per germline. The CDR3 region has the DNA TGCGCCAGCAGCTTGACGGGAGGAGAAACCGGGGAGCTGTTTTTT. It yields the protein CASSLTGGETGELFF.

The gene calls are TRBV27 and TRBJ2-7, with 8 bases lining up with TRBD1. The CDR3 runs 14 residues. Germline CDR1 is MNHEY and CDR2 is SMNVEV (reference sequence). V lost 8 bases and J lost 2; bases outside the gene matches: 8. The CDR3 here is CASSVDRVAYEQYF. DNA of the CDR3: TGTGCCAGCTCCGTGGACAGGGTAGCCTACGAGCAGTACTTC.

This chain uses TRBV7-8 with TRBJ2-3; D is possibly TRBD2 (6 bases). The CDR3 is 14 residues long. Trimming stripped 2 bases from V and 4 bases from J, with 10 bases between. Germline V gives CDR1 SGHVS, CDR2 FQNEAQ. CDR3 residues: CASSLPGEADTQYF. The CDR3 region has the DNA TGTGCCAGCAGCTTACCGGGAGAGGCAGATACGCAGTATTTT. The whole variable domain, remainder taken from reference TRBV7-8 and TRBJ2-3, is GAGVSQSPRYKVAKRGQDVALRCDPISGHVSLFWYQQALGQGPEFLTYFQNEAQLDKSGLPSDRFFAERPEGSVSTLKIQRTQQEDSAVYLCASSLPGEADTQYFGPGTRLTVL.

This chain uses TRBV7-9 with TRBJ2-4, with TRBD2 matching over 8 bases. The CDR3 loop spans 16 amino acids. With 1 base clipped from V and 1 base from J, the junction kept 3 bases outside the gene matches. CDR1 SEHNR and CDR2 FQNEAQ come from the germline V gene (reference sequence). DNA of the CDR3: TGTGCCAGCAGCTTAGGCGGGGGGCCGGCCAAAAACATTCAGTACTTC. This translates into CASSLGGGPAKNIQYF. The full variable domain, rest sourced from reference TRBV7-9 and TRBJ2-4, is DTGVSQNPRHKITKRGQNVTFRCDPISEHNRLYWYRQTLGQGPEFLTYFQNEAQLEKSRLLSDRFSAERPKGSFSTLEIQRTEQGDSAMYLCASSLGGGPAKNIQYFGAGTRLSVL.

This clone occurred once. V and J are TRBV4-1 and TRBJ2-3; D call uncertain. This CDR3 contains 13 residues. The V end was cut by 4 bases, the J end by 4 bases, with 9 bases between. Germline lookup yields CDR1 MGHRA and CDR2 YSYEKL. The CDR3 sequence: CASSPISADTQYF. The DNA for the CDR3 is TGCGCCAGCAGCCCAATCTCGGCAGATACGCAGTATTTT.

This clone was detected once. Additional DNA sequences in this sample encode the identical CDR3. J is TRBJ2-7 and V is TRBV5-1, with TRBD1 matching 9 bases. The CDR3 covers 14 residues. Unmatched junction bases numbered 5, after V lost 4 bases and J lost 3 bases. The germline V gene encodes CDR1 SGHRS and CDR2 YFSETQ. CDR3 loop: CASSLRQGGYEQYF. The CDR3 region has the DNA TGCGCCAGCAGCCTCCGACAGGGGGGCTACGAGCAGTACTTC.

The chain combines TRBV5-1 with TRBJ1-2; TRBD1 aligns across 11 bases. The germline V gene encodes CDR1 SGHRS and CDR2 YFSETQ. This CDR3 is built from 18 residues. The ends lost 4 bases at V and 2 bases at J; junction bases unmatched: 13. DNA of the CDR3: TGCGCCAGCAGCCTAGGAGGGACAGGGGGTCTCGGGAACTATGGCTACACCTTC. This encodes CASSLGGTGGLGNYGYTF.